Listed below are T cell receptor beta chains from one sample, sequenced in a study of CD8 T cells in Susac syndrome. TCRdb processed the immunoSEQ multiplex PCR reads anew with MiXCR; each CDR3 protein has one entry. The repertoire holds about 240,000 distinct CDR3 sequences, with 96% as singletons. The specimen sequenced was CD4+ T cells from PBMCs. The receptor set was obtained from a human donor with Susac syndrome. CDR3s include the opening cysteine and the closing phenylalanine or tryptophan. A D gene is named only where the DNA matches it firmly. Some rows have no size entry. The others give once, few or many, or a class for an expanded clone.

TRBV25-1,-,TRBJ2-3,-,TGTGCCAGCAGTGACCCGAAGCTAGCGCCTAGCACAGATACGCAGTATTTT,CASSDPKLAPSTDTQYF
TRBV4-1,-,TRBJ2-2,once,TGCGCCAGCAGCCAAGAGCGAGCGGCGAACACCGGGGAGCTGTTTTTT,CASSQERAANTGELFF
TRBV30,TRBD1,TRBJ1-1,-,TGTGCCTGGAGTAGTAGACAGGGGGCCACTTGGAGCACTGAAGCTTTCTTT,CAWSSRQGATWSTEAFF
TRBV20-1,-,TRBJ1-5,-,TGCAGTGCTAGGGACTCGAGGACAGCCGACAATCAGCCCCAGCATTTT,CSARDSRTADNQPQHF
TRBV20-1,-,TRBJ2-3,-,TGCAGTGCTAGAGATCCGAGACACACAGATACGCAGTATTTT,CSARDPRHTDTQYF
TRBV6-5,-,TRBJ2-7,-,TGTGCCAGCAGTTTCGACAGGATGAGAGGCGAGCAGTACTTC,CASSFDRMRGEQYF
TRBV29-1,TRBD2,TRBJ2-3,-,TGCAGTTTGAGCGGGAGAGTGACAGATACGCAGTATTTT,CSLSGRVTDTQYF
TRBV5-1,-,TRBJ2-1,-,TGCGCCAGCAGCATACAGGGTGCTGAGCAGTTCTTC,CASSIQGAEQFF
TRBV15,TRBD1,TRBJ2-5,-,TGTGCCACCAGCAGAGGAGGGACAGGGGGTGGAGAGACCCAGTACTTC,CATSRGGTGGGETQYF
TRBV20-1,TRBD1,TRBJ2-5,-,TGCAGTGCTAGGCCGGGACAGGGGTGGCGAGAGACCCAGTACTTC,CSARPGQGWRETQYF
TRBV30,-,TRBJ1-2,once,TGTGCCTGGAGTCGGAATATTGACAGAATCTATGGCTACACCTTC,CAWSRNIDRIYGYTF
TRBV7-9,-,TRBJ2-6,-,TGTGCCCCCGCCGGGGCTGGGGCCAACGTCCTGACTTTC,CAPAGAGANVLTF
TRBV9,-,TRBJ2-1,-,TGTGCCAGCAGCGTAGGAGGAGAACTATCGGGCCATGAGCAGTTCTTC,CASSVGGELSGHEQFF
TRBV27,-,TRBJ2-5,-,TGTGCCAGCAGTCCGATCCAGGGCGCGAGAGGGTCCCAGTACTTC,CASSPIQGARGSQYF
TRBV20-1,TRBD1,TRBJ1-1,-,TGCAGTGCTTGGACAGGGGGGACTGAAGCTTTCTTT,CSAWTGGTEAFF
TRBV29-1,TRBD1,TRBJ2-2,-,TGCAGCGGCCGAGACAGGGTCGCCGGGGAGCTGTTTTTT,CSGRDRVAGELFF
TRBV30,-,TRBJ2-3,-,TGTGCCTGGAGTCCCCCGTTAGATACGCAGTATTTT,CAWSPPLDTQYF
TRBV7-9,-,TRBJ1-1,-,TGTGCCAGCAGCTTAGGGCCAGGGAGAAGCGGTCTGGAAGCTTTCTTT,CASSLGPGRSGLEAFF
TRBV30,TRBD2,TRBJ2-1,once,TGTGCCTGGAGTGTACAGGCGGGAGAAGGCGATGAGCAGTTCTTC,CAWSVQAGEGDEQFF
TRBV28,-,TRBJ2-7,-,TGTGCCAGCAGTTTAAGGCAGGGAGGAAACGAGCAGTACTTC,CASSLRQGGNEQYF
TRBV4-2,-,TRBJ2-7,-,TGTGCCAGCAGCCATCGCGACAGCTACGAGCAGTACTTC,CASSHRDSYEQYF
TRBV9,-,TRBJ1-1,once,TGTGCCAGCAGCGTAGGGGCGGTTCTGATGAACACTGAAGCTTTCTTT,CASSVGAVLMNTEAFF
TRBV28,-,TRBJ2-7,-,TGTGCCAGCACTGTGCAAACCTTACCCTACGAGCAGTACTTC,CASTVQTLPYEQYF
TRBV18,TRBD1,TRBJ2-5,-,TGTGCCAGCTCACTACGACAGGGCCTTAGGGAGACCCAGTACTTC,CASSLRQGLRETQYF
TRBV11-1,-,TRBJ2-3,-,TGTGCCAGCAGTTCCTCACGCTTTGGCGGGATCACAGATACGCAGTATTTT,CASSSSRFGGITDTQYF
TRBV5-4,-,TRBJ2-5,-,TGTGCCAGCAGCTTGCCGGGAGCTACGGAGACCCAGTACTTC,CASSLPGATETQYF
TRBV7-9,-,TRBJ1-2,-,TGTGCCAGCAGCCGGGTCTATGGCTACACCTTC,CASSRVYGYTF
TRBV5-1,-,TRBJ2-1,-,TGCGCCAGCAGCTTTTTAAGAGGAGATCAGGGTGAGCAGTTCTTC,CASSFLRGDQGEQFF
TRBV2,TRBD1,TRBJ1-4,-,TGTGCCAGCATCGAGGACAGGGGTGGGGAAAAACTGTTTTTT,CASIEDRGGEKLFF
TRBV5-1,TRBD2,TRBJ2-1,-,TGCGCCAGCATCGCGGGGGGAAGCTCCTACAATGAGCAGTTCTTC,CASIAGGSSYNEQFF
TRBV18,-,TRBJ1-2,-,TGTGCCAGCTCACCAACTATTGGCAGCCCGTACTATGGCTACACCTTC,CASSPTIGSPYYGYTF
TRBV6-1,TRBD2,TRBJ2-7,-,TGTGCCAGCAGCATCGGACTAGCGGGAGACTACGAGCAGTACTTC,CASSIGLAGDYEQYF
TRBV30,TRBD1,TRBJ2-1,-,TGTGCCTGCAGCAACCAGGGGGCGCGTCCTTACTGGTTCTTC,CACSNQGARPYWFF
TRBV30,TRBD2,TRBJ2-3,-,TGTGCCTGGCAAATAGGGACTAGCGGCCCAGATACGCAGTATTTT,CAWQIGTSGPDTQYF
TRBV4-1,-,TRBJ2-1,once,TGCGCCAGCAGCCGCGGGTACAACAATGAGCAGTTCTTC,CASSRGYNNEQFF
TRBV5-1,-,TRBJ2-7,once,TGCGCCAGCAGCTTGGCACTTGGCCACGAGCAGTACTTC,CASSLALGHEQYF
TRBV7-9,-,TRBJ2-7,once,TGTGCCAGCAGCTTCATCCCGAGCGGCAGCTACGAGCAGTACTTC,CASSFIPSGSYEQYF
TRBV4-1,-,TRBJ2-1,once,TGCGCCAGCAGCCACCTTAATATCCTCTCCTACAATGAGCAGTTCTTC,CASSHLNILSYNEQFF
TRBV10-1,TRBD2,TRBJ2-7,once,TGCGCCAGCAGTGAGGGGACTAGCGGGATATACGAGCAGTACTTC,CASSEGTSGIYEQYF
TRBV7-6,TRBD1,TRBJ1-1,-,TGTGCCAGCAGCCTCAGGACAGGGGGCGGCACTGAAGCTTTCTTT,CASSLRTGGGTEAFF
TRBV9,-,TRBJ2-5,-,TGTGCCAGCAGCGTAGCTACATCTTTTGGGGGAGTTGGGGAGACCCAGTACTTC,CASSVATSFGGVGETQYF
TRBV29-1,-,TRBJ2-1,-,TGCAGCGACCGAGACACCGGTAGGGGGAATGAGCAGTTCTTC,CSDRDTGRGNEQFF
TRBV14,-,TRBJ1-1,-,TGTGCCAGCAGCCCCCGTGGTAGGGGTAGAGGTACTTTCTTT,CASSPRGRGRGTFF